The source of this T cell receptor beta chain is a study of cytomegalovirus exposure and HLA in healthy donors. Germline CDR1 is SGHAT and CDR2 is FQNNGV. With 2 bases removed from V and 3 bases from J, the gap between germline ends came to 17 bases. CDR3 size: 16 residues. The PCR employed 60 Vbeta primers together with 13 Jbeta primers. Only in-frame clones appear in the TCRdb table, and some are missing; sequencing was by immunoSEQ multiplex PCR. In the table there are 120,000 or so clones, around 73% of which are singletons. Study-wide results and limits: Serostatus for CMV was the only available immune exposure information. Sequencing depth roughly uniform across donors was assumed in presence/absence analyses. In a later analysis, TCR beta V- and J-gene trimming showed a link to a missense DCLRE1C variant.

For this clone: The antigen remains undetermined.

V gene TRBV11-2 combines with J gene TRBJ2-7; D is perhaps TRBD2 (5 bases). Sample: PBMCs. The receptor was derived from a man under 40 in good health and CMV-seropositive. The CDR3 DNA is TGTGCCAGCAGCTTACGGGGTGGCGCCGGAAGCTACGAGCAGTACTTC. It codes for CASSLRGGAGSYEQYF.